This T cell receptor beta chain came from a study of T cell repertoires in cytomegalovirus infection. Overall study: Indicated by public TCR beta signatures were CMV infection and matching HLA type.

TCRdb recomputed calls from the reads with MiXCR, one row per CDR3 protein. The data show around 900,000 distinct CDR3 sequences, around a third seen once. Worth noting for this clonotype: Its antigen remains unknown.

V was shortened by 0 bases and J by 9 bases, with 17 bases between the two germline ends. The CDR3 has 15 amino acids. Germline loops: CDR1 SGHAT, CDR2 FQNNGV. The clonotype was recovered from a human donor in good health (CMV status not recorded). Some clones in this sample may be carry-over from other donors' samples. Sequencing used cultured CD8+ T cells from PBMCs, obtained from culture after CMV antigen stimulation. This chain links TRBV11-2 with TRBJ2-5, with TRBD1 as a possible D gene (6 bases). The CDR3 DNA reads as TGTGCCAGCAGCTTAGATTGGACAGCTCGTTGGGCCCAGTACTTC. Encoded protein: CASSLDWTARWAQYF.